Shown below are 2 T cell receptor beta chains from a single sample sequenced in a study of blood T cell repertoires in COVID-19. The assay was immunoSEQ multiplex PCR, and TCRdb's table has in-frame clones only and misses some. In the table there are more than 95,000 clones, about 84% of which are singletons. Sequenced input: peripheral blood. The source is a human donor in a cohort sampled during active COVID-19.

The gene calls are TRBV6-1 and TRBJ1-5; tentative D call: TRBD1 (5 bases). This CDR3 has 15 amino acids. With 1 base removed from V and 7 bases from J, the gap between germline ends came to 14 bases. CDR1 is MNHNS and CDR2 is SASEGT in the germline V gene. CDR3 amino acids: CASSEGPRPGQPQHF. The CDR3 DNA reads TGTGCCAGCAGTGAAGGCCCCCGACCAGGGCAGCCCCAGCATTTT.

V and J are TRBV2 and TRBJ1-1, with 9 nucleotides matching TRBD1. Trimming cost V 6 bases and J 6 bases; bases outside gene matches: 11. The CDR3 covers 15 residues. Per the germline V gene, CDR1 is SNHLY and CDR2 is FYNNEI. Here the CDR3 DNA reads TGTGCCAGCAGCGGGACGGGACAGGGAAACGCTGAAGCTTTCTTT. This codes for CASSGTGQGNAEAFF.